This T cell receptor beta chain was found in a study of blood T cell repertoires in COVID-19. Across the whole study: The origin of the acute and convalescent COVID-19 samples was the United States, Italy and Spain.

The CDR3 runs to 14 residues. Germline V gene data show CDR1 as SGHTA and CDR2 as FQGTGA. The trim removed 10 bases at V and 1 base at J, leaving 9 bases unmatched. In the original workflow: It was from reference gene primer amplification that nucleated cell counts were estimated. The method was immunoSEQ multiplex PCR; TCRdb's version includes in-frame clones alone and lacks a portion of them. That table is the source of V, J and clone size, and D and trimming were worked out from the DNA. In the table there are about 170,000 clones, approximately 86% of which are singletons. This chain connects TRBV7-3 to TRBJ2-5; 7 bases are a match to TRBD2. The sample consisted of peripheral blood. The sequence derives from a man aged 70-80 years with acute or convalescent COVID-19. The CDR3 is CANEGAGVQETQYF. CDR3 nucleotides: TGTGCCAATGAAGGGGCGGGAGTCCAAGAGACCCAGTACTTC.